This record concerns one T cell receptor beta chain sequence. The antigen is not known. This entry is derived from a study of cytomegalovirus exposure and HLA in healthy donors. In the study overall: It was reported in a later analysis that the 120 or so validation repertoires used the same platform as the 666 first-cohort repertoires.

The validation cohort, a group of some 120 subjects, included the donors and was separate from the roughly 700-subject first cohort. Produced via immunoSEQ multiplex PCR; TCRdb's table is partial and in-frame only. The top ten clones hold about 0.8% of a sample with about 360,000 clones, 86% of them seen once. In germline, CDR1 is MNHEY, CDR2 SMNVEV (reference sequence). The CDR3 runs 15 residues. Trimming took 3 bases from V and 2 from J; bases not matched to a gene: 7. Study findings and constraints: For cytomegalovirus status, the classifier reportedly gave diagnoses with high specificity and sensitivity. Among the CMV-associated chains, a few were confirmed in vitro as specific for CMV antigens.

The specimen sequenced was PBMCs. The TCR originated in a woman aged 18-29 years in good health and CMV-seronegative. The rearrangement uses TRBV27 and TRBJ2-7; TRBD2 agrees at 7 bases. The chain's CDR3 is CASSFSGGGAYEQYF. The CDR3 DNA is TGTGCCAGCAGTTTCTCGGGGGGAGGCGCCTACGAGCAGTACTTC.